This T cell receptor (beta chain) was sequenced in a study of T-cell reconstitution after alpha-beta-depleted transplantation in children. Unique molecular identifiers were incorporated during preparation of the TCRbeta library. TCRdb itself ran the PCR reads through MiXCR, one entry per CDR3 protein. The repertoire has roughly 500,000 distinct CDR3 sequences, 15% to 20% of them found once; the top ten carry more than 2.5%. The CDR3 extends over 15 amino acids. Germline CDR1 and CDR2: DFQATT and SNEGSKA (reference sequence). This clonotype was counted once. The chain couples TRBV20-1 to TRBJ1-2; D perhaps matches TRBD1 (6 bases). The receptor comes from a human donor who donated a stem cell graft to a child with acute lymphoblastic leukemia. The sequences come from PBMCs from the stem cell graft donor, collected from the stem cell graft. The CDR3 region has the DNA TGCAGGCTGGGGGGCTGGACACGCCTAAACTATGGCTACACCTTC. Translation: CRLGGWTRLNYGYTF.